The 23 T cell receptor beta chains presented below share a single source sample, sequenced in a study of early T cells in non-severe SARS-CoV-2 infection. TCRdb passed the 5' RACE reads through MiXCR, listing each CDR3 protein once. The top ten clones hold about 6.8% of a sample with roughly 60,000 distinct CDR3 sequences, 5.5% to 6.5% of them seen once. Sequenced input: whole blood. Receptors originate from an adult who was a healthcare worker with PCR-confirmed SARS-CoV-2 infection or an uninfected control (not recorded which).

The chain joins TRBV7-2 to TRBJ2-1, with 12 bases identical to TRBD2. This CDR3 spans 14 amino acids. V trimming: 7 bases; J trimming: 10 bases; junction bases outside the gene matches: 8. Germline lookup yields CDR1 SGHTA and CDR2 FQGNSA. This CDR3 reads CASKEGLAGPEQFF. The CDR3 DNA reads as TGTGCCAGCAAAGAAGGACTAGCGGGACCAGAGCAGTTCTTC.

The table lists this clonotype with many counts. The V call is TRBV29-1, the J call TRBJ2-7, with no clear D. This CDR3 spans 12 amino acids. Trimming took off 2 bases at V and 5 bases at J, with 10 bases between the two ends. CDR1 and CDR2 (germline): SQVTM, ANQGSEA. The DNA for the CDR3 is TGCAGCGTTGAATCTTCAATTAACGAGCAGTACTTC. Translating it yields CSVESSINEQYF.

Here the CDR3 DNA reads TGTGCCAGCAGCTCCGGACTAGCGGGGGGCAATGAGCAGTTCTTC. This gives the protein CASSSGLAGGNEQFF. This chain connects TRBV6-7 to TRBJ2-1; 14 bases align to TRBD2. TRBV6-7 is noted as an ORF with a role that remains uncertain. This CDR3 has 15 residues. V lost 6 bases to trimming and J lost 6 bases; unmatched junction nucleotides: 4.

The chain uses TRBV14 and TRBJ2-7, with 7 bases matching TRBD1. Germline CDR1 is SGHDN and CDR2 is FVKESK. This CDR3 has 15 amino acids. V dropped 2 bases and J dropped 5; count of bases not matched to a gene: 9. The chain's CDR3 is CASSQYRGENNEQYF. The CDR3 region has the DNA TGTGCCAGCAGCCAATACAGGGGCGAAAATAACGAGCAGTACTTC. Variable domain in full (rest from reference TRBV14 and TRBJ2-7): EAGVTQFPSHSVIEKGQTVTLRCDPISGHDNLYWYRRVMGKEIKFLLHFVKESKQDESGMPNNRFLAERTGGTYSTLKVQPAELEDSGVYFCASSQYRGENNEQYFGPGTRLTVT.

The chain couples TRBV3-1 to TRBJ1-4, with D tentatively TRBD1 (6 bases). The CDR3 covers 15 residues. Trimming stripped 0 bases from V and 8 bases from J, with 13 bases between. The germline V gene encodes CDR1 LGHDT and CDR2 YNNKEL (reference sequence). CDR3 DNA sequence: TGTGCCAGCAGCCAAGAAAACAGGGAGGGAGAAAAACTGTTTTTT. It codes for CASSQENREGEKLFF.

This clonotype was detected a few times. The CDR3 DNA reads TGTGCCAGCAGTCCACGGGGAGGGGGACAGGGAACAGATACGCAGTATTTT. It encodes CASSPRGGGQGTDTQYF. This chain links TRBV6-4 with TRBJ2-3, with 9 bases identical to TRBD1. V shed 5 bases, J shed 3 bases, and the junction held 12 bases outside the gene matches. CDR1 is MRHNA and CDR2 is SNTAGT in the germline V gene. CDR3 size: 17 residues.

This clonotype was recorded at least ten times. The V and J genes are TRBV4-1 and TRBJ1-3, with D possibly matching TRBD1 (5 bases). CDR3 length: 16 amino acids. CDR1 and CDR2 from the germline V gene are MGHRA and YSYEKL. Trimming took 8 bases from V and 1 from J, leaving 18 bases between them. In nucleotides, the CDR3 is TGCGCCAGCGGACACAATACAGGCCTGTCTGGAAACACCATATATTTT. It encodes CASGHNTGLSGNTIYF.

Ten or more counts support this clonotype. The CDR3 loop is CASSDSGSRTGELFF. The CDR3, as DNA: TGCGCCAGCAGTGATTCCGGGAGCAGGACCGGGGAGCTGTTTTTT. The J gene is TRBJ2-2, the V gene TRBV10-2; TRBD2 might be the D (6 bases). V was clipped by 3 bases and J by 5 bases, with 13 bases between them. The CDR3 length is 15 residues. Germline V gene data show CDR1 as WSHSY and CDR2 as SAAADI.

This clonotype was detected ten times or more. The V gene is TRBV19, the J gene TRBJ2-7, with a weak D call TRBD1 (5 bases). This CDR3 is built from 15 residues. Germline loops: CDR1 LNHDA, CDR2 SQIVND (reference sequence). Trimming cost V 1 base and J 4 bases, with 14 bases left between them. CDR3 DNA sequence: TGTGCCAGTAGTATAGGTGTGACAGCGCGGTACGAGCAGTACTTC. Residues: CASSIGVTARYEQYF.

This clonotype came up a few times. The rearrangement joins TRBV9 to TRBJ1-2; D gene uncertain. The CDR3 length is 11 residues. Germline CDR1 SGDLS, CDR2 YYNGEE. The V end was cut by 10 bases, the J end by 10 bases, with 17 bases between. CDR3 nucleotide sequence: TGTGCCTCAGGACGGCGGGCTGTCTACACCTTC. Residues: CASGRRAVYTF.

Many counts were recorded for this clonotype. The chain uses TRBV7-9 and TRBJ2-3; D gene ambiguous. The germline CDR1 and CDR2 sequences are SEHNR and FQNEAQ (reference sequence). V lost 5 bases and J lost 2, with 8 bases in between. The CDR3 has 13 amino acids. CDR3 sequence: CASSKDPTDTQYF. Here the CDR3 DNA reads TGTGCCAGCAGCAAGGACCCCACAGATACGCAGTATTTT.

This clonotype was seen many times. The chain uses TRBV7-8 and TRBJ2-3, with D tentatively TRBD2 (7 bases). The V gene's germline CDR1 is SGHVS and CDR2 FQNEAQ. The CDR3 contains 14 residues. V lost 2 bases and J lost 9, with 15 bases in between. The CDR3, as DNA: TGTGCCAGCAGCTTACGAGGGGGGGGCCACACGCAGTATTTT. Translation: CASSLRGGGHTQYF.

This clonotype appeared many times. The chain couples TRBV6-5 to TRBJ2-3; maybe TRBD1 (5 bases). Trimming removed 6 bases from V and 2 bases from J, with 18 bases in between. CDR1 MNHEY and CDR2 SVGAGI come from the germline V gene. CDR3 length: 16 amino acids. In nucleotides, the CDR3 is TGTGCCAGCAGCCTAAGGGGTGCCCTCCCCACAGATACGCAGTATTTT. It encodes CASSLRGALPTDTQYF.

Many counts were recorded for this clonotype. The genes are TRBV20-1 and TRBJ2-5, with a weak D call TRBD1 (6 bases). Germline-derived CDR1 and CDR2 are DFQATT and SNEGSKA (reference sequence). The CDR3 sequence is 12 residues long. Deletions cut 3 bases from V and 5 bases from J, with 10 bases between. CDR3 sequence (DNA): TGCAGTGCTAGCCCAGGGGTGGAGACCCAGTACTTC. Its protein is CSASPGVETQYF.

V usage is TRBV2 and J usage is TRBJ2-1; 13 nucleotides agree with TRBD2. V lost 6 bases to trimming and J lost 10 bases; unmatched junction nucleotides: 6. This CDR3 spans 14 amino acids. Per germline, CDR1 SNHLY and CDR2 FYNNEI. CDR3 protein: CASRGTSGKKEQFF. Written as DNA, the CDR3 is TGTGCCAGCAGAGGGACTAGCGGGAAGAAGGAGCAGTTCTTC.

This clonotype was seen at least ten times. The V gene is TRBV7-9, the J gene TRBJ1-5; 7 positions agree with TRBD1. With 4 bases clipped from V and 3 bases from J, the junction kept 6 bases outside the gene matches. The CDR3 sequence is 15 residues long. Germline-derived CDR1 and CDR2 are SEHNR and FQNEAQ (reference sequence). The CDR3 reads CASSSGQLNNQPQHF. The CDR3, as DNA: TGTGCCAGCAGCTCGGGACAGCTAAACAATCAGCCCCAGCATTTT.

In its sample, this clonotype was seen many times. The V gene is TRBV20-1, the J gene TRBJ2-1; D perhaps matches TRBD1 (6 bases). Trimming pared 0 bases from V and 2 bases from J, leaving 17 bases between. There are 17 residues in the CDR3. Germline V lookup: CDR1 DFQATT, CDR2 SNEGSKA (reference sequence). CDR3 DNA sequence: TGCAGTGCTAGAGACCCCACATCCCGGGACACCTACAATGAGCAGTTCTTC. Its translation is CSARDPTSRDTYNEQFF.

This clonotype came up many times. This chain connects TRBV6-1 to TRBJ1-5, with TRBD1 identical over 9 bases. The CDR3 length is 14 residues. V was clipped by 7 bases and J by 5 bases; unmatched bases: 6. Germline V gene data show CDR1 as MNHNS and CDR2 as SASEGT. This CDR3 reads CASTARTGDQPQHF. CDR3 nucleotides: TGTGCCAGCACCGCCAGGACAGGGGATCAGCCCCAGCATTTT.

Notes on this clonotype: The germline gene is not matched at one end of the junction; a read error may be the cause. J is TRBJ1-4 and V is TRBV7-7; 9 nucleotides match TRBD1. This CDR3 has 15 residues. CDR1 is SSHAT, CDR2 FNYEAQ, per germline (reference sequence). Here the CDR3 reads CASSRGTGTNEKLFF. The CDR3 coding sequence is TGTGCTAGCAGCCGTGGGACAGGGACTAATGAAAAACTGTTTTTT.

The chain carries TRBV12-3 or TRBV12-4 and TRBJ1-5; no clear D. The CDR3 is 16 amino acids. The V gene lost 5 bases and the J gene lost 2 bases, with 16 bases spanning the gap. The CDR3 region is CASSPMLGLGNQPQHF. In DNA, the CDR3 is TGTGCCAGCAGTCCCATGTTAGGATTGGGCAATCAGCCCCAGCATTTT.

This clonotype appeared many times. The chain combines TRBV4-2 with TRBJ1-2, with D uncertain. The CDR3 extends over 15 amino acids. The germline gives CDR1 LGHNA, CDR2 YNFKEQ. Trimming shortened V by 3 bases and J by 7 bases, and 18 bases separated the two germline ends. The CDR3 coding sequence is TGTGCCAGCAGCCAGCTTACCCTTGACTATGGTGGCTACACCTTC. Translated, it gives CASSQLTLDYGGYTF.

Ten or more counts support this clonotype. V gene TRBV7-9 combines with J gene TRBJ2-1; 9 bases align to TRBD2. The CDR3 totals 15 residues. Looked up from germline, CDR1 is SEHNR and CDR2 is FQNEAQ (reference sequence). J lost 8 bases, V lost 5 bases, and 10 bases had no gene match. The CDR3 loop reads CASSPRLAAGYEQFF. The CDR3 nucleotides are TGTGCCAGCAGCCCCCGACTAGCGGCTGGCTATGAGCAGTTCTTC.

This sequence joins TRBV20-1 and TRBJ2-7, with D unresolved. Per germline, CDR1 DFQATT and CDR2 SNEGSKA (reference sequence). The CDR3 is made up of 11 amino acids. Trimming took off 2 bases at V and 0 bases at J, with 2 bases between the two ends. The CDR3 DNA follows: TGCAGTGCTAGAACCTCCTACGAGCAGTACTTC. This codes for CSARTSYEQYF.